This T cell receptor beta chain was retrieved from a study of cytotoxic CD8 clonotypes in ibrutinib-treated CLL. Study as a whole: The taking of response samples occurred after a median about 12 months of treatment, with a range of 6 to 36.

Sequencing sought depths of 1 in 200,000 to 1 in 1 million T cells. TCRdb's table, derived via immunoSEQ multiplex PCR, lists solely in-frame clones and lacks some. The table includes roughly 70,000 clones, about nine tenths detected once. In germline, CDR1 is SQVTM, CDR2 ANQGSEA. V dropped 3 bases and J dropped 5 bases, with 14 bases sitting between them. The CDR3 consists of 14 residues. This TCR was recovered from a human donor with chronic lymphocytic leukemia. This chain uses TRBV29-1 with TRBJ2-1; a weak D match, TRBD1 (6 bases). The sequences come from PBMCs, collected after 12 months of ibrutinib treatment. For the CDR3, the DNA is TGCAGCGTTGATGGGACATCGGTTAACAATGAGCAGTTCTTC. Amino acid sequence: CSVDGTSVNNEQFF.